This TCR beta chain was captured by sequencing in a study of early stage breast cancer tumors. The overall study: Most invasive tumors, twelve of 16, were ER+/PR+/HER2-. Study-level findings and limits: Most shared enriched TCRB sequences were commonly generated ones. Tumors had about 2.3-fold higher T cell density than normal breast.

About this clone itself: Its antigen is unidentified.

TCRdb's table, derived via immunoSEQ multiplex PCR, lists solely in-frame clones and lacks some. The sample yields more than 55,000 clones, approximately 80% seen once. Germline V lookup: CDR1 GTSNPN, CDR2 SVGIG (reference sequence). The CDR3 consists of 14 residues. V was trimmed by 1 base and J by 0 bases, leaving 9 bases between them. The clonotype comes from a person aged 30-39 years with breast cancer. The chain carries TRBV30 and TRBJ1-1; D gene unclear. Sequencing was performed on blood. CDR3 DNA: TGTGCCTGGAGTGAGGTGTTGATGAACACTGAAGCTTTCTTT. The encoded protein is CAWSEVLMNTEAFF.